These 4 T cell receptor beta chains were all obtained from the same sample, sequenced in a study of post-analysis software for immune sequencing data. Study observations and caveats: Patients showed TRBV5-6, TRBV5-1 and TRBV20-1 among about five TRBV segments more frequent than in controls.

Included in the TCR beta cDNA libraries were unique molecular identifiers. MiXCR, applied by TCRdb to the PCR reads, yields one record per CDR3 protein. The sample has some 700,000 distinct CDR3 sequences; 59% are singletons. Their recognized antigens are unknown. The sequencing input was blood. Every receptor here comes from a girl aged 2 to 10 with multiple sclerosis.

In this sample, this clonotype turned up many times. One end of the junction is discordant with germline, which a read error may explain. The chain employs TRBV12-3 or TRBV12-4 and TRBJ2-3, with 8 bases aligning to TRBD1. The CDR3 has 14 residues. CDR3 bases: TGTGCCAGCAGTTTCGGACAGGGCACCGATACGCAGTATTTT. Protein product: CASSFGQGTDTQYF.

This CDR3 reads CSAWDTTNEKLFF. The DNA of the CDR3 is TGCAGCGCCTGGGACACAACTAATGAAAAACTGTTTTTT. V gene TRBV29-1 combines with J gene TRBJ1-4, with D tentatively TRBD1 (6 bases). The CDR3 is 13 amino acids. CDR1 and CDR2 (germline): SQVTM, ANQGSEA. Trimming took off 7 bases at V and 0 bases at J, with 9 bases between the two ends.

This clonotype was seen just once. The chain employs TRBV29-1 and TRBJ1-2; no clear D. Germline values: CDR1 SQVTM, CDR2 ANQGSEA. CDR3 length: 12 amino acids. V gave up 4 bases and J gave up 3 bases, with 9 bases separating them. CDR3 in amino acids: CSVGQQYYGYTF. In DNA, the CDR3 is TGCAGCGTTGGTCAGCAATACTATGGCTACACCTTC.

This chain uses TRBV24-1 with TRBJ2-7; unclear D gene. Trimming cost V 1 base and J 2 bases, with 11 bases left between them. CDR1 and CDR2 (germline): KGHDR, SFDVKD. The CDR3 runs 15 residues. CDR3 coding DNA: TGTGCCACCAGTGATTTAGCTGACACCGCCTACGAGCAGTACTTC. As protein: CATSDLADTAYEQYF.